The T cell receptor (beta chain) described here comes from a study of vaccination effects on CD4 cells after COVID-19. In the study overall: The post-vaccine samples were taken, at the median, 72 days after the second dose.

Sequencing used immunoSEQ multiplex PCR; TCRdb keeps in-frame clones, though not all of them. This table holds tens of thousands of clones, around 69% found once. Overall study results and limits: Common cold coronavirus cross-reactivity was shown by only 1 of 255 vaccine-induced clones in healthy vaccinees.

ViraFEST assay sequencing came after antigen-specific CD4+ T cells were expanded with viral peptide pools. It was after approximately 11 days of culture that CD4+ T cells were isolated. Participants completed two doses of the BNT162b2 or mRNA-1273 vaccine. Previously uninfected by SARS-CoV-2, the vaccine recipients also showed negative nucleocapsid antibodies. PBMC cultures contained two million cells per well, about 11 IU/ml IL-2 and 10 ug/ml peptides. V dropped 2 bases and J dropped 0 bases, with 11 bases sitting between them. The germline CDR1 and CDR2 sequences are SGHRS and YFSETQ. This CDR3 has 16 amino acids. This clone was recorded a few times. No antigen is known for it.

The sequences come from CD4+ T cells from PBMCs cultured with HCoV-229E spike peptides, collected after COVID-19 vaccination. The sequence derives from a human donor who received a COVID-19 vaccine. The V gene is TRBV5-1, the J gene TRBJ2-2, with D hard to call. The CDR3 nucleotides read TGCGCCAGCAGCTTATGGGCGATCGCGAACACCGGGGAGCTGTTTTTT. This codes for CASSLWAIANTGELFF.